One and the same sample provided the 9 T cell receptor beta chains below, sequenced in a study of molecular identifiers for immune sequencing clone quantification. One entry per CDR3 protein, called by TCRdb with MiXCR from the PCR reads. The sample lists hundreds of thousands of distinct CDR3 sequences; about 20% were seen once. The sample comprised naive CD8+ T cells from blood, with Jurkat cell RNA spiked in. Subset given: FACS-sorted CD8+CD4-CCR7+CD45RA+ naive T cells. Every receptor here comes from a human donor in good health. Some libraries in this study had Jurkat cell RNA spiked in.

As for this clonotype: A much larger clone lies a single base off, so this may be a read error. The chain couples TRBV9 to TRBJ2-2, with D unclear. Germline-derived CDR1 and CDR2 are SGDLS and YYNGEE. With 0 bases removed from V and 5 bases from J, the gap between germline ends came to 2 bases. The CDR3 is 12 residues long. The CDR3 region has the DNA TGTGCCAGCAGCGTAGAGACCGGGGAGCTGTTTTTT. It yields the protein CASSVETGELFF. The entire variable domain, with the rest obtained from reference TRBV9 and TRBJ2-2, is as follows: DSGVTQTPKHLITATGQRVTLRCSPRSGDLSVYWYQQSLDQGLQFLIQYYNGEERAKGNILERFSAQQFPDLHSELNLSSLELGDSALYFCASSVETGELFFGEGSRLTVL.

The gene calls are TRBV4-1 and TRBJ2-2, with TRBD1 identical over 8 bases. The germline gives CDR1 MGHRA, CDR2 YSYEKL. V trimming: 2 bases; J trimming: 2 bases; junction bases outside the gene matches: 10. This CDR3 has 18 residues. CDR3 loop: CASSQPPGQAPNTGELFF. For the CDR3, the DNA is TGCGCCAGCAGCCAACCTCCGGGACAGGCCCCTAACACCGGGGAGCTGTTTTTT.

This clonotype was seen ten or more times. This sequence joins TRBV2 and TRBJ2-5; TRBD2 agrees at 11 bases. The J segment lost 5 bases and the V segment lost 1 base, leaving 12 bases of the junction unmatched. The CDR3 spans 18 residues. Germline V gene sequence: CDR1 SNHLY, CDR2 FYNNEI. The CDR3 DNA sequence: TGTGCCAGCAGTGAAGGGGTTTACGTACTAGCGGGGGTTGAGACCCAGTACTTC. This encodes CASSEGVYVLAGVETQYF.

Comment on this clonotype: A much larger clone differs from this one at a single base, so this may be a read error. The genes are TRBV20-1 and TRBJ2-7, with D possibly matching TRBD1 (5 bases). The V gene's germline CDR1 is DFQATT and CDR2 SNEGSKA (reference sequence). The CDR3 is made up of 14 amino acids. Trimming removed 0 bases at V and 2 bases at J, with 11 bases between. The CDR3 DNA reads as TGCAGTGCTAGAGAGCCAGGGTACACCTACGAGCAGTACTTC. It codes for CSAREPGYTYEQYF.

This clonotype has a count of ten or more. The chain links TRBV18 to TRBJ2-2; D uncertain. V was shortened by 2 bases and J by 0 bases, with 4 bases between the two germline ends. The CDR3 extends over 14 amino acids. Looked up from germline, CDR1 is KGHSH and CDR2 is LQKENI. The CDR3 sequence is CASSPRPNTGELFF. The CDR3 coding sequence is TGTGCCAGCTCACCAAGACCGAACACCGGGGAGCTGTTTTTT.

This clonotype was observed many times. The chain links TRBV25-1 to TRBJ2-2; 7 bases are shared with TRBD1. The length of the CDR3 is 15 residues. The trim removed 5 bases at V and 5 bases at J, leaving 8 bases unmatched. Per the germline V gene, CDR1 is MGHDK and CDR2 is SYGVNS. This CDR3 is CASSSQTGWTGELFF. The CDR3 DNA reads as TGTGCCAGCAGTTCCCAGACAGGGTGGACCGGGGAGCTGTTTTTT.

This clonotype occurred a few times. The CDR3 protein is CASSLAWSRQETQYF. Here the CDR3 DNA reads TGTGCCAGCAGCTTAGCGTGGTCCCGACAAGAGACCCAGTACTTC. The J gene is TRBJ2-5, the V gene TRBV7-6; D not certain. This CDR3 is 15 amino acids long. The germline gives CDR1 SGHVS, CDR2 FNYEAQ. Deletions cut 0 bases from V and 2 bases from J, with 10 bases between.

This clonotype was seen many times. The CDR3 coding sequence is TGTGCCAGCAGCGCAGACAGGGTTGGTTCACCCCTCCACTTT. It yields the protein CASSADRVGSPLHF. The J gene is TRBJ1-6, the V gene TRBV7-2, with 7 nucleotides matching TRBD1. The junction had 7 bases not matched to a gene; V was cut back by 5 bases and J by 9 bases. The CDR3 has 14 residues. Germline V lookup: CDR1 SGHTA, CDR2 FQGNSA.

The rearrangement uses TRBV2 and TRBJ1-1, with 11 bases aligning to TRBD1. V lost 0 bases, J lost 5 bases, and 8 bases stayed unmatched. Germline CDR1 is SNHLY and CDR2 is FYNNEI. This CDR3 contains 17 residues. The DNA of the CDR3 is TGTGCCAGCAGTGAAGCGTTCCCGGGACAGGGGGTGACTGAAGCTTTCTTT. Translating it yields CASSEAFPGQGVTEAFF.